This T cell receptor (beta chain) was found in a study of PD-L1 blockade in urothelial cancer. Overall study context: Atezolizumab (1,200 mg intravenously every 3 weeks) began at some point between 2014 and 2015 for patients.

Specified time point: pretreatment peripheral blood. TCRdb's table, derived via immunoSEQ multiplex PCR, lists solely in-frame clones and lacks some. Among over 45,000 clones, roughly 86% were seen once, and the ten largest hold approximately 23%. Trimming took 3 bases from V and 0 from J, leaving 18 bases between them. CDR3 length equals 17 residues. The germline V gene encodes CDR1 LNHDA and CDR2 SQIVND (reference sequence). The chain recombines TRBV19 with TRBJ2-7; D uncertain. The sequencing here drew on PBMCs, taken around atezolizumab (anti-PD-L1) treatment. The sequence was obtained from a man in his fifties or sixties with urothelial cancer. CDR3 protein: CASSISTPRGSSYEQYF. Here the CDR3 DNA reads TGTGCCAGTAGTATCTCTACCCCGAGAGGAAGCTCCTACGAGCAGTACTTC.